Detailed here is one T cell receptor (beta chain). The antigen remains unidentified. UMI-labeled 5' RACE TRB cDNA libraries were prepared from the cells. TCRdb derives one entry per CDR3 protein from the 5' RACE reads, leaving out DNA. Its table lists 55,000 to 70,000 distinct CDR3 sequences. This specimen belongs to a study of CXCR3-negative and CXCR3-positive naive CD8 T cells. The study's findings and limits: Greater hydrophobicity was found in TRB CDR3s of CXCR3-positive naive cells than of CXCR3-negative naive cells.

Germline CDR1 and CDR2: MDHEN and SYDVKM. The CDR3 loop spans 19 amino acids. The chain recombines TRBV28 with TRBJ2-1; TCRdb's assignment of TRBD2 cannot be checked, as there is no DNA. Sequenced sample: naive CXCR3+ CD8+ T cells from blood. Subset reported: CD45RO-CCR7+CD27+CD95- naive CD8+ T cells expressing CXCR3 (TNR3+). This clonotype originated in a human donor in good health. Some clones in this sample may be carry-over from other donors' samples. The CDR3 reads CASSSNRLAGGPSYNEQFF.